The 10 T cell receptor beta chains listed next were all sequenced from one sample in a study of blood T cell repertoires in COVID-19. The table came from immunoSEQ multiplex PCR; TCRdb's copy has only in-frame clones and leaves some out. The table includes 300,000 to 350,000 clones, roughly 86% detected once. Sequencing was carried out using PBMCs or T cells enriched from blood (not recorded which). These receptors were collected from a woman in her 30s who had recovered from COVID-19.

The CDR3 is CATSRLTGTVGNTIYF. The CDR3 DNA reads TGTGCCACCAGCAGACTAACCGGGACAGTTGGAAACACCATATATTTT. The J gene is TRBJ1-3, the V gene TRBV15; 7 nucleotides agree with TRBD1. CDR1 and CDR2 (germline): LNHNV, YYDKDF (reference sequence). This CDR3 contains 16 residues. J lost 3 bases, V lost 2 bases, and 7 bases had no gene match. Combining the CDR3 with reference TRBV15 and TRBJ1-3 gives the whole variable domain DAMVIQNPRYQVTQFGKPVTLSCSQTLNHNVMYWYQQKSSQAPKLLFHYYDKDFNNEADTPDNFQSRRPNTSFCFLDIRSPGLGDTAMYLCATSRLTGTVGNTIYFGEGSWLTVV.

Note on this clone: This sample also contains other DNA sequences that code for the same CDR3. The CDR3 coding sequence is TGTGCCAGCTCACCACCTAGCGGGGGGTCCTACGAGCAGTACTTC. Translation gives CASSPPSGGSYEQYF. The chain is built from TRBV18 and TRBJ2-7; the match to TRBD2 covers 10 bases. The J segment lost 1 base and the V segment lost 0 bases, leaving 0 bases of the junction unmatched. This CDR3 spans 15 amino acids. The germline V gene has CDR1 KGHSH and CDR2 LQKENI.

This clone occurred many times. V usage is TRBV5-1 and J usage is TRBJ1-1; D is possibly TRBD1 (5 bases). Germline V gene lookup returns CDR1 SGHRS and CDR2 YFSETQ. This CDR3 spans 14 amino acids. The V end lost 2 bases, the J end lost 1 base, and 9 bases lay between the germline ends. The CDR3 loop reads CASSLQEPNTEAFF. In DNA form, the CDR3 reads TGCGCCAGCAGCTTACAGGAACCGAACACTGAAGCTTTCTTT.

CDR3 bases: TGTGCCAGTAGGGGGAGGGGAGGCTATGGCTACACCTTC. The encoded protein is CASRGRGGYGYTF. The chain links TRBV19 to TRBJ1-2; TRBD1 is a possible D gene (5 bases). Trimming removed 6 bases from V and 4 bases from J, with 12 bases in between. Germline assignment: CDR1 LNHDA and CDR2 SQIVND (reference sequence). This CDR3 contains 13 residues.

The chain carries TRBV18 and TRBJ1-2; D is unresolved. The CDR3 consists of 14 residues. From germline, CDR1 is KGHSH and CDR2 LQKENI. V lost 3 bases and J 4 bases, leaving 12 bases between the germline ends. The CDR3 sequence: CASSPLEGTYGYTF. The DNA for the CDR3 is TGTGCCAGCTCACCCCTAGAGGGAACCTATGGCTACACCTTC.

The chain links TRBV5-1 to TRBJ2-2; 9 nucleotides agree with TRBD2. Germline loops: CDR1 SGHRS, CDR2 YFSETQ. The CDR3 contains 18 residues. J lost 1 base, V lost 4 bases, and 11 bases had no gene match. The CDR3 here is CASSIDPGLAQNTGELFF. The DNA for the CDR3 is TGCGCCAGCAGCATAGATCCGGGACTAGCCCAGAACACCGGGGAGCTGTTTTTT. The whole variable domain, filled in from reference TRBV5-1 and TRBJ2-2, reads KAGVTQTPRYLIKTRGQQVTLSCSPISGHRSVSWYQQTPGQGLQFLFEYFSETQRNKGNFPGRFSGRQFSNSRSEMNVSTLELGDSALYLCASSIDPGLAQNTGELFFGEGSRLTVL.

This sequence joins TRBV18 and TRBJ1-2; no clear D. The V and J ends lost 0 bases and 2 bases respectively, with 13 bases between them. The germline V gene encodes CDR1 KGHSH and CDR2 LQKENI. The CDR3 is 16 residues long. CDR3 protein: CASSPPSSGTNYGYTF. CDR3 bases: TGTGCCAGCTCACCACCGAGTTCGGGAACAAACTATGGCTACACCTTC.

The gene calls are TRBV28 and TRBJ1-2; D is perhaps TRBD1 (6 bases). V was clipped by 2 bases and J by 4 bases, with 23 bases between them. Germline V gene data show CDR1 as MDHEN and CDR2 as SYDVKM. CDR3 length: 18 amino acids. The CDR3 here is CASSLGVGGADRTYGYTF. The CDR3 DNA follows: TGTGCCAGCAGTTTAGGAGTGGGGGGGGCCGACAGAACCTATGGCTACACCTTC.

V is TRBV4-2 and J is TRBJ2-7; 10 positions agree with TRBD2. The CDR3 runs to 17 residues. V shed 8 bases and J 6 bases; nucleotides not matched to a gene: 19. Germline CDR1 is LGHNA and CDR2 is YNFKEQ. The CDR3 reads CASSTGTSAPPLSEQYF. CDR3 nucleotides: TGTGCCAGCTCCACCGGGACTAGCGCCCCCCCCCTCAGCGAGCAGTACTTC.

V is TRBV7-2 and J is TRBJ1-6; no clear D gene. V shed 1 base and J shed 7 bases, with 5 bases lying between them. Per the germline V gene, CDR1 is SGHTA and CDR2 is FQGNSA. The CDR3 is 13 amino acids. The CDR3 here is CASSLGGNSPLHF. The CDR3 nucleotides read TGTGCCAGCAGCTTAGGAGGAAATTCACCCCTCCACTTT.